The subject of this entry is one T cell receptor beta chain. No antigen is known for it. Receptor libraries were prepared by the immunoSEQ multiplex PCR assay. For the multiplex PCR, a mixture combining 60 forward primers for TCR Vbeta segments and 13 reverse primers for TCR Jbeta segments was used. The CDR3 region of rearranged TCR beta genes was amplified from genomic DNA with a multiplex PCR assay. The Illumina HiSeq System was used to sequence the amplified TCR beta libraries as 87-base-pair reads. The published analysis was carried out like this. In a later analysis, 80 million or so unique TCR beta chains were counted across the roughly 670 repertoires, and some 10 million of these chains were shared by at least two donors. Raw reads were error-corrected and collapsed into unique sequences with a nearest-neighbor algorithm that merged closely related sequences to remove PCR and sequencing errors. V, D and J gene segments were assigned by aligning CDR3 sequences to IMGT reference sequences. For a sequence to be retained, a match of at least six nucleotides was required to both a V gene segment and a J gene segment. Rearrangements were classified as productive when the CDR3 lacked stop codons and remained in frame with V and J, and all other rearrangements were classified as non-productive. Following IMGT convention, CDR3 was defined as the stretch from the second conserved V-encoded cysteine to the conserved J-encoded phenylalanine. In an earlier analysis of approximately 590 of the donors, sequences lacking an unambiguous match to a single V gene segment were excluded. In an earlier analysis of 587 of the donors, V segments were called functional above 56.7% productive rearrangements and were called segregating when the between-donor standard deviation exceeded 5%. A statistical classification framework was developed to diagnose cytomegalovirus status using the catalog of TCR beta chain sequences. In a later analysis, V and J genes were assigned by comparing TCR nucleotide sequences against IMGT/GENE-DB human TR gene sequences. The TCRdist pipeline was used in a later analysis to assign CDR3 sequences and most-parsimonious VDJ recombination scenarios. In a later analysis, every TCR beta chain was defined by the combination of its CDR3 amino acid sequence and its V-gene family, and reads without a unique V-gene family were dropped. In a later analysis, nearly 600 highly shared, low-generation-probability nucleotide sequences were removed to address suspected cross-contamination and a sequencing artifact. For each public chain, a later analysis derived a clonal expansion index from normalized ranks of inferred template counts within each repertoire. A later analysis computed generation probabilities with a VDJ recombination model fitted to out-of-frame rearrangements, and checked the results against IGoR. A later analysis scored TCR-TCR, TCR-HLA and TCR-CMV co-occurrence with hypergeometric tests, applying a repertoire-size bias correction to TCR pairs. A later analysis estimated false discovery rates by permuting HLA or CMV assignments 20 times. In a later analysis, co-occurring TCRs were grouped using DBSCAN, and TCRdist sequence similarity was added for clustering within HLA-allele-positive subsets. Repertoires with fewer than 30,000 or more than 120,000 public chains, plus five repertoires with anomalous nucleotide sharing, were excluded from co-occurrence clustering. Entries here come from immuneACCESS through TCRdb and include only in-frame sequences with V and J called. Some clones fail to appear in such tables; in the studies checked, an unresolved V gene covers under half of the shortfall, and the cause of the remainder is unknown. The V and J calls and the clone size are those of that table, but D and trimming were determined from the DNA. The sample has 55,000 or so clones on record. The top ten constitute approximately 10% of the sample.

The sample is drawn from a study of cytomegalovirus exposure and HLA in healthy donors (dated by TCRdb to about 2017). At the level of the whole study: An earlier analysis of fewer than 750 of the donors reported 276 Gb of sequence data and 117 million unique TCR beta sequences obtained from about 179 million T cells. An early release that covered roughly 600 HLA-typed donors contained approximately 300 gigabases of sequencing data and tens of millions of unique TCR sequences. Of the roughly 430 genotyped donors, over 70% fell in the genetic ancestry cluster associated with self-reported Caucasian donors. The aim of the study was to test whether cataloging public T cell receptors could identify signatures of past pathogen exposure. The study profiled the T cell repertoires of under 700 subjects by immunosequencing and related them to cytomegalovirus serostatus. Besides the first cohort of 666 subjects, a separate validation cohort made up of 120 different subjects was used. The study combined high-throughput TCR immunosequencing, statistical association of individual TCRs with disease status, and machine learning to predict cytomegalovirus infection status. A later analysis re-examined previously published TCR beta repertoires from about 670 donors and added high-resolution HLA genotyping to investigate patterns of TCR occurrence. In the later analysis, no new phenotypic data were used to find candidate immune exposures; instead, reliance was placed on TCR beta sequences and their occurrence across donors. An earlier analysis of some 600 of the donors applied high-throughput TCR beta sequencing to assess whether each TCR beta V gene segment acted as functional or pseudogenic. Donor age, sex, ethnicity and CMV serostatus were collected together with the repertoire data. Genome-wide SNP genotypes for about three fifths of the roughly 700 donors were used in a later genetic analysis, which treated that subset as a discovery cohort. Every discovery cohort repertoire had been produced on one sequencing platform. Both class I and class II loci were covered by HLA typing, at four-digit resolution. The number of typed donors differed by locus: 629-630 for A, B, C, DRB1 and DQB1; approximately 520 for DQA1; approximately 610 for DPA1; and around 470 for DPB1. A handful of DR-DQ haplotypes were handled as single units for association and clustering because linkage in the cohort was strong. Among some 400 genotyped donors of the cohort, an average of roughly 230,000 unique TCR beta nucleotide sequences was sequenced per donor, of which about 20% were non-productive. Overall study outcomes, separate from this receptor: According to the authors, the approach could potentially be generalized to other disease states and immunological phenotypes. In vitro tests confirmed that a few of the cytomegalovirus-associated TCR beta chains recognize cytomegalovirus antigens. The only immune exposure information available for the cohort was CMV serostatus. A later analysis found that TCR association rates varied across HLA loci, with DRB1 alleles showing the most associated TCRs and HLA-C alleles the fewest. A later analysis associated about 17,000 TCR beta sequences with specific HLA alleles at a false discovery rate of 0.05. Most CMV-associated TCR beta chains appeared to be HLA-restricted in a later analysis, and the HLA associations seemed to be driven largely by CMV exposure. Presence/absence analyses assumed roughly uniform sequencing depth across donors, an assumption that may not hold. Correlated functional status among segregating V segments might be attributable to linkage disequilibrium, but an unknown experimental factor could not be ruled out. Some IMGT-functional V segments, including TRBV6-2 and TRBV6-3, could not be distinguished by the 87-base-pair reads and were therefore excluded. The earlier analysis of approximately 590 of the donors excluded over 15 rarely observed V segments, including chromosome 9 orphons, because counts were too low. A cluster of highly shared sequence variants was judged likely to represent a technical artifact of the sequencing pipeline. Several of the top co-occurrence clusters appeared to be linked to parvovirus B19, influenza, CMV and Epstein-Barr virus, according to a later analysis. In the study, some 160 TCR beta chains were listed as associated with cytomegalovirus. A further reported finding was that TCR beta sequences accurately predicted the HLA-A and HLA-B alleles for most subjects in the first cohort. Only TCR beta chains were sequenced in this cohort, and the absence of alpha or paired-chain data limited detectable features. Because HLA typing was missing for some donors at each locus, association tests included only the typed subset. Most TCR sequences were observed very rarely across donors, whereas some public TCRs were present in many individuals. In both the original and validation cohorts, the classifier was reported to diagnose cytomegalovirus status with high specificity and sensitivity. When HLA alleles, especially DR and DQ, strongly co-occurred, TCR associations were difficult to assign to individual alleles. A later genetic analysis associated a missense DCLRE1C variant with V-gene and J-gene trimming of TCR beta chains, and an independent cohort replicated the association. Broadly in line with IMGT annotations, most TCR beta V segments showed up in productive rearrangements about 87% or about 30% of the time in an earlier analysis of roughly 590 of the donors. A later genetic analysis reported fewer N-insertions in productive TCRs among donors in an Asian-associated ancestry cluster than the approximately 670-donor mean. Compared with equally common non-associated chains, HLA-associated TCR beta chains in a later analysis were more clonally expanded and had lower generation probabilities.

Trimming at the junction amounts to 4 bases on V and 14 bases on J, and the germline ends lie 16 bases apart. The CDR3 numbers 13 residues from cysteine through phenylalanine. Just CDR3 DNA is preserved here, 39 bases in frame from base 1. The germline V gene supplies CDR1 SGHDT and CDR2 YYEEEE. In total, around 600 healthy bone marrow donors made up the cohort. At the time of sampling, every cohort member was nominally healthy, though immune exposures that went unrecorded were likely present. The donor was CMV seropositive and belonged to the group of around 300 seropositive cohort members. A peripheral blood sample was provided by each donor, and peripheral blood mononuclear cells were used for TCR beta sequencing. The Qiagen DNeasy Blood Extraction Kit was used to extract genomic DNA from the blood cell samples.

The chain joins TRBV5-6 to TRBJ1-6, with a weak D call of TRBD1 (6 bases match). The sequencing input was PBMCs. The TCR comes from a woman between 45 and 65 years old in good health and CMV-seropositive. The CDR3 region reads CASSPGQFAALHF. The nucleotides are TGTGCCAGCAGCCCTGGACAGTTTGCAGCCCTCCACTTT.